Listed below are T cell receptor beta chains from one sample, sequenced in a study of long-term antiretroviral therapy in people with HIV. Assay used: immunoSEQ multiplex PCR; TCRdb lists only in-frame clones, some missing. The table includes tens of thousands of clones, around 81% detected once. The sequencing used unsorted PBMCs, collected 0.1 years before starting antiretroviral therapy. The receptors were gathered from a man aged 35 to 55 with HIV. Each CDR3 is given with its conserved first and last residue. A D gene is named only where the DNA matches it firmly.

>12|TRBV27|TRBJ2-3|.
CAVRVPPDTQYF
>14|TRBV5-1|TRBJ2-5|.
CASSPGTEQETQYF
>16|TRBV2|TRBJ2-7|TRBD2
CASSDFGTSGDYEQYF
>11|TRBV18|TRBJ2-1|.
CASSAGDEQFF
>16|TRBV7-8|TRBJ2-3|.
CASSLERPISTDTQYF
>16|TRBV5-5|TRBJ2-2|.
CASSRTGTTNTGELFF
>15|TRBV19|TRBJ1-2|TRBD1
CASSMRDRPYYGYTF
>11|TRBV2|TRBJ1-2|.
CASSRKRGYTF
>19|TRBV28|TRBJ1-1|.
CASSLDGGWTDRQNTEAFF
>14|TRBV7-3|TRBJ1-1|.
CASSLTGRGTEAFF
>15|TRBV7-9|TRBJ2-2|.
CASSSPRGNTGELFF
>15|TRBV2|TRBJ2-3|.
CASSEFGPRADTQYF
>13|TRBV4-1|TRBJ2-1|.
CASSHELRGEQFF
>16|TRBV4-1|TRBJ1-5|.
CASSQGFRVINQPQHF
>17|TRBV14|TRBJ1-6|TRBD1
CASSKTGPLPYNSPLHF
>12|TRBV7-6|TRBJ2-1|.
CASSSPGNEQFF
>15|TRBV27|TRBJ1-4|.
CASSTGRGLFGKLFF
>14|TRBV4-1|TRBJ2-7|.
CASSQVPSSYEQYF
>12|TRBV15|TRBJ1-2|.
CATSREAYGYTF
>15|TRBV18|TRBJ2-5|.
CASSPLRDLGETQYF
>15|TRBV6-5|TRBJ1-1|.
CASSPRTFRNTEAFF
>14|TRBV4-3|TRBJ2-1|TRBD1
CASSRQGPNNEQFF
>17|TRBV7-2|TRBJ1-4|TRBD1
CASSGGTGGGTNEKLFF
>14|TRBV28|TRBJ1-6|.
CASSMPGISSPLHF
>15|TRBV6-5|TRBJ2-2|TRBD2
CATSLAGDITGELFF
>16|TRBV7-8|TRBJ2-5|TRBD2
CASSLGTSGGTETQYF
>15|TRBV6-6|TRBJ1-1|.
CASSYSTGRSTEAFF
>15|TRBV28|TRBJ1-2|TRBD1
CASSTWTGGDFGYTF
>15|TRBV7-3|TRBJ2-1|TRBD2
CASSRLAGGHGEQFF
>14|TRBV2|TRBJ1-1|.
CASSQGLANTEAFF
>15|TRBV7-8|TRBJ1-6|.
CASSLRGANNSPLHF
>13|TRBV6-5|TRBJ2-5|.
CATGTGPQETQYF
>15|TRBV7-2|TRBJ1-5|.
CASSLEAGLNQPQHF
>15|TRBV7-9|TRBJ2-6|.
CASSPRSSGANVLTF
>12|TRBV27|TRBJ2-2|.
CASSPHGGELFF
>18|TRBV5-3|TRBJ2-1|TRBD2
CARSFPVPMTSGGNEQFF
>14|TRBV5-1|TRBJ1-5|.
CASSLGRADQPQHF
>13|TRBV6-1|TRBJ2-7|TRBD1
CASGNRGPYEQYF
>11|TRBV20-1|TRBJ1-1|.
CSARRPTEAFF
>16|TRBV4-3|TRBJ2-7|TRBD1
CASSHDAGQGSREQYF
>17|TRBV10-3|TRBJ2-5|.
CAISEEGAPGDQETQYF
>15|TRBV28|TRBJ2-5|TRBD2
CASSSRLAGDETQYF
>12|TRBV7-7|TRBJ2-1|.
CASSGPHNEQFF
>13|TRBV29-1|TRBJ2-5|.
CSVEGLYQETQYF
>15|TRBV7-2|TRBJ2-1|.
CASSPTATRGNEQFF
>16|TRBV4-3|TRBJ1-2|TRBD1
CASSQDPRDSNSGYTF
>14|TRBV7-9|TRBJ2-3|.
CASSRGAGTDTQYF
>14|TRBV11-3|TRBJ1-1|.
CASSLEGANTEAFF
>13|TRBV29-1|TRBJ1-5|.
CSVSEHSNQPQHF
>16|TRBV9|TRBJ2-3|.
CASSTRGGDFSDTQYF
>14|TRBV7-3|TRBJ2-3|.
CASSLMGGTDTQYF
>15|TRBV28|TRBJ2-7|TRBD1
CASSSASGGTYEQYF
>13|TRBV5-4|TRBJ2-2|.
CASSSKNTGELFF
>13|TRBV2|TRBJ1-5|.
CASSAHSNQPQHF
>12|TRBV6-4|TRBJ2-3|.
CASSEQGIAQYF
>15|TRBV7-8|TRBJ1-1|TRBD1
CASRPAGGWNTEAFF
>14|TRBV29-1|TRBJ2-1|TRBD2
CSVLLAGVHNEQFF
>11|TRBV5-1|TRBJ1-1|.
CASSLNTEAFF
>12|TRBV7-9|TRBJ2-1|TRBD2
CASSLAGTSTFF